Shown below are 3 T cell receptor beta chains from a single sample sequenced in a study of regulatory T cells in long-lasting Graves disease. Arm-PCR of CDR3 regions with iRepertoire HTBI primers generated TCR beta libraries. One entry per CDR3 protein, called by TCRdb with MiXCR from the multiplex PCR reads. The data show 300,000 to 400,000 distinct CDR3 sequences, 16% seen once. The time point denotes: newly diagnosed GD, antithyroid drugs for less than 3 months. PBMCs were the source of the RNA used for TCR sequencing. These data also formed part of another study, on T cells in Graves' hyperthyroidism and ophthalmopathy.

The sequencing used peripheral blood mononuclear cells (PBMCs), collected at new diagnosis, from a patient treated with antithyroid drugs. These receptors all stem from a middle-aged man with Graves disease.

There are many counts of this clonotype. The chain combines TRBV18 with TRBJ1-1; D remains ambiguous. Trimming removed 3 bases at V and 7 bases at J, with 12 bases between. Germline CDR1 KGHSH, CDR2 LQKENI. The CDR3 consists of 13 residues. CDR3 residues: CASSPLAGGEAFF. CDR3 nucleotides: TGTGCCAGCTCACCGCTGGCCGGTGGTGAAGCTTTCTTT.

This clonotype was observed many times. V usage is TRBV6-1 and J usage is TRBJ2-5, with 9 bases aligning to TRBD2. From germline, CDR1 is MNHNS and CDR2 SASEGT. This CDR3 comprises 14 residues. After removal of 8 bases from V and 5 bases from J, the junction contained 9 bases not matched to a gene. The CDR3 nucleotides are TGTGCCAGCGGCCAGCGGGGGGCGGGGGAGACCCAGTACTTC. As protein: CASGQRGAGETQYF.

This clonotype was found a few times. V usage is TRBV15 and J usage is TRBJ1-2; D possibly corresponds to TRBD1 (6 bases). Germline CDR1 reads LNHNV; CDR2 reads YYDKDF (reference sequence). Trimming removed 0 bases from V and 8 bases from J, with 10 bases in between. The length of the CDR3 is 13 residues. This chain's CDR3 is CATSREYRAGYTF. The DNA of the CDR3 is TGTGCCACCAGCAGAGAGTACAGGGCCGGCTACACCTTC.